This is a list of T cell receptor beta chains from one sample in a study of CD8 T cells in ankylosing spondylitis. Via MiXCR, TCRdb re-called the 5' RACE reads, giving one row per CDR3 protein. The repertoire holds roughly 160,000 distinct CDR3 sequences, with 9.8% as singletons. The sequencing input was blood, either unsorted or a sorted T cell fraction (not recorded which). The receptors were gathered from a female donor with ankylosing spondylitis or in good health (not recorded which). CDR3s include the opening cysteine and the closing phenylalanine or tryptophan. A D gene is named only where the DNA matches it firmly.

CDR3aa,len,v_gene,d_gene
CATSRGQVYEQYF,13,TRBV15,.
CASSLGQRSYEQYF,14,TRBV11-1,TRBD1
CASSSRDTQETQYF,14,TRBV7-6,.
CAISESRQGDEQYF,14,TRBV10-3,TRBD1
CASSLPNYEQYF,12,TRBV5-1,.
CASSQGGTSFPNEQFF,16,TRBV4-2,TRBD2
CASSPWTSGRARSYNEQFF,19,TRBV28,TRBD2
CASSLDSYYEQYF,13,TRBV5-4,.
CASSWEGLAGEDEQYF,16,TRBV5-6,.
CATSSRGQGLQPQHF,15,TRBV15,TRBD1
CASSSGQRIDNEQFF,15,TRBV6-1,TRBD1
CASSSRDRVPHEQYF,15,TRBV25-1,TRBD1